Each of the 5 T cell receptor beta chains below was sequenced from the same sample in a study of memory CD4+ T cells and cytomegalovirus serostatus. Single viable CD3+CD4+CD8-CD45RO+ cells were sorted as the memory CD4+ T cells. The assay was immunoSEQ multiplex PCR, and TCRdb's table has in-frame clones only and misses some. The table shows 45,000 to 55,000 clones, with around 80% occurring only once. Sequenced: memory CD4+ T cells from blood. The receptors shown here come from an adult in good health and CMV-seronegative.

The CDR3: CASSVPSGTSPYEQYF. The CDR3 nucleotides are TGTGCCAGCAGCGTTCCTTCCGGGACTAGCCCCTACGAGCAGTACTTC. This chain uses TRBV11-2 with TRBJ2-7; 9 positions agree with TRBD2. V shed 5 bases and J 2 bases; nucleotides not matched to a gene: 10. The germline V gene has CDR1 SGHAT and CDR2 FQNNGV. This CDR3 is 16 amino acids long.

A word on this clone: The same CDR3 also results from other DNA sequences found in this sample. The CDR3 loop is CASSLHGSSYEQYF. CDR3 nucleotides: TGTGCCAGCAGCTTACACGGCAGCTCCTACGAGCAGTACTTC. This chain connects TRBV7-9 to TRBJ2-7; D is uncertain. The CDR3 length is 14 residues. Germline V lookup: CDR1 SEHNR, CDR2 FQNEAQ (reference sequence). V was shortened by 2 bases and J by 0 bases, with 8 bases between the two germline ends.

The genes are TRBV4-1 and TRBJ2-5, with TRBD1 matching over 7 bases. With V trimmed by 3 bases and J by 5 bases, 9 bases remained unmatched. Germline V gene sequence: CDR1 MGHRA, CDR2 YSYEKL. CDR3 length: 15 residues. The CDR3 coding sequence is TGCGCCAGCAGCCAGGGACAGTTAGAGGGGGAGACCCAGTACTTC. It yields the protein CASSQGQLEGETQYF.

The genes are TRBV7-9 and TRBJ1-2; TRBD1 matches 8 bases. Trimming at V came to 0 bases and at J to 7 bases, leaving 7 bases not matched to a gene. CDR3 size: 15 residues. The germline V gene has CDR1 SEHNR and CDR2 FQNEAQ (reference sequence). CDR3: CASSLARGDRTGYTF. The DNA for the CDR3 is TGTGCCAGCAGCTTAGCTAGAGGGGACAGGACTGGCTACACCTTC.

The chain has TRBV2 and TRBJ1-2; 8 bases map to TRBD1. CDR1 and CDR2 from the germline V gene are SNHLY and FYNNEI. The CDR3 is 12 residues long. Germline trimming cut 5 bases from V and 7 bases from J; bases unmatched to any gene: 3. CDR3 protein: CASSKGQGGYTF. CDR3 sequence (DNA): TGTGCCAGCAGTAAAGGACAGGGTGGCTACACCTTC. The full variable domain, its missing parts supplied by reference TRBV2 and TRBJ1-2, is EPEVTQTPSHQVTQMGQEVILRCVPISNHLYFYWYRQILGQKVEFLVSFYNNEISEKSEIFDDQFSVERPDGSNFTLKIRSTKLEDSAMYFCASSKGQGGYTFGSGTRLTVV.